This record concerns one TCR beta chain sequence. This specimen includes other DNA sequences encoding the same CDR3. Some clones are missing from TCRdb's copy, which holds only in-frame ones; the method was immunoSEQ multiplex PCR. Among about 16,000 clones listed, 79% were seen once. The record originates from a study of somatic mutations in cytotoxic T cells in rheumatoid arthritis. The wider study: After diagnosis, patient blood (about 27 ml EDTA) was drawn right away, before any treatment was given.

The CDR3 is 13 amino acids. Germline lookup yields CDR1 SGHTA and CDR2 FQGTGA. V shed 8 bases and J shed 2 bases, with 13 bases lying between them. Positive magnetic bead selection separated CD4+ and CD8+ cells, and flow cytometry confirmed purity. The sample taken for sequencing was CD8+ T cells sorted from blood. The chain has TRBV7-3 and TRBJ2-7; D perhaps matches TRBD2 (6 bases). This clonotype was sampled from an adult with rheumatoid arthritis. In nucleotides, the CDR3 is TGTGCCAGCGGTTACGGGAGAACCTACGAGCAGTACTTC. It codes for CASGYGRTYEQYF.